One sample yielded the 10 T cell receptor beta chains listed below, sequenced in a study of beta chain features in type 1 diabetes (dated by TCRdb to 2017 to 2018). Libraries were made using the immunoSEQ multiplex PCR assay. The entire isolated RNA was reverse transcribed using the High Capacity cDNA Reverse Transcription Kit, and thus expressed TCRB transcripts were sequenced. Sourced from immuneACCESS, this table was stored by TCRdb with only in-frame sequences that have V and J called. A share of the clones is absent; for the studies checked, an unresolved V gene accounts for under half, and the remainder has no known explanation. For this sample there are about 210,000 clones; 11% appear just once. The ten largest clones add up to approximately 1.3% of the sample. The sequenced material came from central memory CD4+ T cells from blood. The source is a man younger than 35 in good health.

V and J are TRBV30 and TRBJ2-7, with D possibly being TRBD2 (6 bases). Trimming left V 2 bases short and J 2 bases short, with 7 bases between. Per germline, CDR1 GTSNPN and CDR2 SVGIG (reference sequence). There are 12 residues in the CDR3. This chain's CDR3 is CAWSSGAYEQYF. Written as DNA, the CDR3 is TGTGCCTGGAGTTCGGGGGCCTACGAGCAGTACTTC.

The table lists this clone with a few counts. CDR3 residues: CASSGTGTRTDTQYF. In DNA form, the CDR3 reads TGTGCCAGCAGCGGGACCGGGACCCGCACAGATACGCAGTATTTT. V usage is TRBV11-2 and J usage is TRBJ2-3; D possibly uses TRBD1 or TRBD2 (5 bases each). The V gene lost 5 bases and the J gene lost 1 base, with 13 bases spanning the gap. CDR3 length: 15 residues. Germline lookup yields CDR1 SGHAT and CDR2 FQNNGV.

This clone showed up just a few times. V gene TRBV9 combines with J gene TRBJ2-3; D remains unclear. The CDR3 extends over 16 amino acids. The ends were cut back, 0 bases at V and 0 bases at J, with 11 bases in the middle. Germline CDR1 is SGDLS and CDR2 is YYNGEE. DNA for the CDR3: TGTGCCAGCAGCGTAGACGGAAGAGTGAGCACAGATACGCAGTATTTT. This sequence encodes CASSVDGRVSTDTQYF.

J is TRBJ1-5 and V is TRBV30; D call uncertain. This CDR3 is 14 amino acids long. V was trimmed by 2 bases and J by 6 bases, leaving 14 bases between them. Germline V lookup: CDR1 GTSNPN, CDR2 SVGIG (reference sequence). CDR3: CAWSPLRGGQPQHF. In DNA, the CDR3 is TGTGCCTGGAGTCCTCTACGGGGTGGTCAGCCCCAGCATTTT.

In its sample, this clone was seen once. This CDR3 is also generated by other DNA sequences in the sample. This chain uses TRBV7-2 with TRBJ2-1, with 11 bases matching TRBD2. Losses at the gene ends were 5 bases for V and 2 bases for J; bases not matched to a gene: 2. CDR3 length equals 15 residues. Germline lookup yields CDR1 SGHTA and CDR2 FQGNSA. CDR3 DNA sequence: TGTGCCAGCAGCCTGACTAGCGGGACCTACAATGAGCAGTTCTTC. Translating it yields CASSLTSGTYNEQFF. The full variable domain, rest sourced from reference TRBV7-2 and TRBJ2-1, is GAGVSQSPSNKVTEKGKDVELRCDPISGHTALYWYRQSLGQGLEFLIYFQGNSAPDKSGLPSDRFSAERTGGSVSTLTIQRTQQEDSAVYLCASSLTSGTYNEQFFGPGTRLTVL.

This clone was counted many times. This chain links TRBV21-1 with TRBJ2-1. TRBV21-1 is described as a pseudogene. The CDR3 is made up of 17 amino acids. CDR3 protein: CASSKVWGSQIYNEQFF. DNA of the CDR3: TGTGCCAGCAGCAAAGTATGGGGGAGCCAAATCTACAATGAGCAGTTCTTC.

The chain's CDR3 is CASSYPDGSGYTF. CDR3 nucleotide sequence: TGTGCCAGCAGTTACCCGGACGGTAGCGGCTACACCTTC. This sequence joins TRBV6-5 and TRBJ1-2; no clear D gene. The CDR3 is made up of 13 amino acids. The germline V gene encodes CDR1 MNHEY and CDR2 SVGAGI. V gave up 2 bases and J gave up 8 bases, with 12 bases separating them.

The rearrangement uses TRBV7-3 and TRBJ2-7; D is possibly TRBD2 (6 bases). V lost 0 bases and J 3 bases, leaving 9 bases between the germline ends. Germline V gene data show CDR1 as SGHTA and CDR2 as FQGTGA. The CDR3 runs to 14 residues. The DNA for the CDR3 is TGTGCCAGCAGCTTAACGCGGGATAGCTACGAGCAGTACTTC. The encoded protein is CASSLTRDSYEQYF.

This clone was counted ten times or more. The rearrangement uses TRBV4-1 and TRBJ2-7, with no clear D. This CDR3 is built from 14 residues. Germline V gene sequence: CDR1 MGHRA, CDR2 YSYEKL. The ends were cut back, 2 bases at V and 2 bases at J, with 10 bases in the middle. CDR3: CASSQLGLAYEQYF. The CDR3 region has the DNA TGCGCCAGCAGCCAACTAGGCCTAGCCTACGAGCAGTACTTC.

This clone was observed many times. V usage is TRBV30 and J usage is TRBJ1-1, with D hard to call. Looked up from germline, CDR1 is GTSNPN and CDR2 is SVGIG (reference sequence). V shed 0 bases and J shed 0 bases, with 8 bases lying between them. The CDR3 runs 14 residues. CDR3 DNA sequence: TGTGCCTGGAGTGTACGAGTGGTGAACACTGAAGCTTTCTTT. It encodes CAWSVRVVNTEAFF.